This T cell receptor (beta chain) came from a study of vaccination and CD4 T cells after COVID-19. For the study at large: Convalescent donors were composed of six males and four females, of whom two were Hispanic.

Noted treatment: roughly ten-day PBMC culture with coronavirus spike peptide pools or control peptides (ViraFEST assay). For this clonotype: Its antigen remains unidentified.

CDR1 and CDR2 from the germline V gene are SGHTA and FQGNSA. V was shortened by 1 base and J by 4 bases, with 16 bases between the two germline ends. This CDR3 is 17 amino acids long. Sequencing of DNA taken from cultured CD4+ T cells relied on the Oncomine TCR Beta short-read assay. TCRdb independently ran MiXCR on the PCR reads; one entry per CDR3 protein. The sample holds about 15,000 distinct CDR3 sequences, roughly 53% seen once. The chain is built from TRBV7-2 and TRBJ2-2; weak D call: TRBD2 (5 bases). Sequencing used CD4+ T cells from blood, cultured in vitro, obtained before SARS-CoV-2 vaccination. This clonotype was sampled from a human donor who had recovered from COVID-19. The CDR3 here is CASSLVPGLPSTGELFF. For the CDR3, the DNA is TGTGCCAGCAGCTTAGTGCCCGGACTCCCCAGCACCGGGGAGCTGTTTTTT.